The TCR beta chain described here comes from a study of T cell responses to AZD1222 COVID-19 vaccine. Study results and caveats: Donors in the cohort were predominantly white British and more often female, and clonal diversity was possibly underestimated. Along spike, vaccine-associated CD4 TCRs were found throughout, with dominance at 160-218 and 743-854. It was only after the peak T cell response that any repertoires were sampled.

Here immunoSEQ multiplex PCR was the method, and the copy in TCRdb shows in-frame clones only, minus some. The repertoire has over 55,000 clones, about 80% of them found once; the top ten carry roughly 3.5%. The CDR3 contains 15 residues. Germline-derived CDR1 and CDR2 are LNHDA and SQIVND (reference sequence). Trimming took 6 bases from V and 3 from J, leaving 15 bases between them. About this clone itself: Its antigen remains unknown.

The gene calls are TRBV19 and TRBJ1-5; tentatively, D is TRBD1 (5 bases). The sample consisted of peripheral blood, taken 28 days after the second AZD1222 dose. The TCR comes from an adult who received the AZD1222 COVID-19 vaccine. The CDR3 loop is CASSPGGGFNQPQHF. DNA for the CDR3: TGTGCCAGTAGCCCGGGGGGGGGTTTCAATCAGCCCCAGCATTTT.